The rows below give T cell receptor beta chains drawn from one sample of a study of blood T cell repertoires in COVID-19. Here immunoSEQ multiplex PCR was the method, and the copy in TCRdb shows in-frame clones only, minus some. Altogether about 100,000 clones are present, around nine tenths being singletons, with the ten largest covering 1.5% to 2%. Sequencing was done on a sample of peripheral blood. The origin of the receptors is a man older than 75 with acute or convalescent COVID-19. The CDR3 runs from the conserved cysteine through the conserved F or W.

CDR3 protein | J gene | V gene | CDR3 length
CASSDRGQIQETQYF | TRBJ2-5 | TRBV6-1 | 15
CASSSPPSVNTQYF | TRBJ2-3 | TRBV7-2 | 14
CASSNRGLDYEQYF | TRBJ2-7 | TRBV19 | 14
CASSARTPNTGELFF | TRBJ2-2 | TRBV27 | 15
CASSGLIWTSGTSSGANVLTF | TRBJ2-6 | TRBV2 | 21
CASSLDQGVDYGYTF | TRBJ1-2 | TRBV5-1 | 15
CASSVEDTGELFF | TRBJ2-2 | TRBV5-1 | 13
CASSYGARYGYTF | TRBJ1-2 | TRBV6-5 | 13
CASSLAGQGQETQYF | TRBJ2-5 | TRBV7-2 | 15
CASSQEFRRDNGSYEQYF | TRBJ2-7 | TRBV4-3 | 18
CASSLGSGVWETQYF | TRBJ2-5 | TRBV7-2 | 15
CASTLRGNTGELFF | TRBJ2-2 | TRBV3-1/TRBV3-2 | 14
CASSEGALQTQYF | TRBJ2-5 | TRBV9 | 13
CAISGTDRGEQFF | TRBJ2-1 | TRBV10-3 | 13
CASRTVGGDNEQFF | TRBJ2-1 | TRBV4-3 | 14
CASSQDWQSDTQYF | TRBJ2-3 | TRBV16 | 14
CASSHAAGTGAGELFF | TRBJ2-2 | TRBV3-1/TRBV3-2 | 16